The T cell receptor beta chain under discussion was sequenced for a study of blood T cell repertoires in COVID-19. Across the whole study: COVID-19 samples collected from the United States, Italy and Spain covered acute and convalescent phases.

Libraries were prepared by immunoSEQ multiplex PCR; TCRdb keeps only in-frame clonotypes and omits some of them. The profile shows a few hundred thousand clones, about 91% of them singletons. Allocation to cohorts depended on clinical history reported by the participants. Trimming shortened V by 4 bases and J by 15 bases, and 19 bases separated the two germline ends. This CDR3 contains 13 residues. CDR1 LNHNV and CDR2 YYDKDF come from the germline V gene (reference sequence). Material for sequencing was PBMCs or T cells enriched from blood (not recorded which). This sequence was found in a woman aged 40 to 50 with acute COVID-19. V and J are TRBV15 and TRBJ2-1; D uncertain. For the CDR3, the DNA is TGTGCCACCAGCACCACCAGAAGGAGTGGTGGGTTCTTC. It is translated as CATSTTRRSGGFF.